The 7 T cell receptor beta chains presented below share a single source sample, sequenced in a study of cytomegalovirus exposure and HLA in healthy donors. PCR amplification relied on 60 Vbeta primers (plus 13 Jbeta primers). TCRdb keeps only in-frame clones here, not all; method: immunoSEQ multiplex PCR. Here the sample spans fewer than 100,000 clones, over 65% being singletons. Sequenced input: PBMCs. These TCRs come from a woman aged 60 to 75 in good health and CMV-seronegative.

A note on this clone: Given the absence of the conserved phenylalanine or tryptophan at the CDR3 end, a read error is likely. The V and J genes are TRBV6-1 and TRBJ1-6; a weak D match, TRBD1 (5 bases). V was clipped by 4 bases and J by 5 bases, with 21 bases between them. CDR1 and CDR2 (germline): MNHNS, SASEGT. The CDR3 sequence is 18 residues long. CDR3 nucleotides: TGTGCCAGCAGTGCAAGACCCATCTCTGGGGGGGATAATTCACCCCTCCACCTT. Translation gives CASSARPISGGDNSPLHL.

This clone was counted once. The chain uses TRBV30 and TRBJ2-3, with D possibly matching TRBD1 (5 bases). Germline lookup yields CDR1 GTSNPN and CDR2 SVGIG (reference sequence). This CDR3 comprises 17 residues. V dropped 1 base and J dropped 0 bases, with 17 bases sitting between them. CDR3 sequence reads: CAWSGGPGGPSTDTQYF. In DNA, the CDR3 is TGTGCCTGGAGTGGGGGCCCCGGCGGACCTAGCACAGATACGCAGTATTTT.

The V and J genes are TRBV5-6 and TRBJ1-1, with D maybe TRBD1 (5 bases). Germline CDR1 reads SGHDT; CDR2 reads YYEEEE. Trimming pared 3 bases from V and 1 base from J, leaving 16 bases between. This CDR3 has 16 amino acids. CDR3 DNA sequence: TGTGCCAGCAGCTGGGGGGTATTAGTGACGAACACTGAAGCTTTCTTT. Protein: CASSWGVLVTNTEAFF.

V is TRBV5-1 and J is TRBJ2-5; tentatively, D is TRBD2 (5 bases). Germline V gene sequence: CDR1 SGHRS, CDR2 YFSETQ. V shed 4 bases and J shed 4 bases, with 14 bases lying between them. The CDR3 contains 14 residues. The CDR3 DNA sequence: TGCGCCAGCAGCCAAAACAGACGGGGAGAGACCCAGTACTTC. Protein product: CASSQNRRGETQYF.

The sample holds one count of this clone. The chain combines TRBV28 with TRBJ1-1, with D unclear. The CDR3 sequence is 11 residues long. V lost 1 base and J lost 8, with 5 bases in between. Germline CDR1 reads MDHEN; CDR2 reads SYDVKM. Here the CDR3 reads CASSLYGEAFF. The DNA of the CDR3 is TGTGCCAGCAGTTTATATGGCGAAGCTTTCTTT. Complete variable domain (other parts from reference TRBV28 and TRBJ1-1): DVKVTQSSRYLVKRTGEKVFLECVQDMDHENMFWYRQDPGLGLRLIYFSYDVKMKEKGDIPEGYSVSREKKERFSLILESASTNQTSMYLCASSLYGEAFFGQGTRLTVV.

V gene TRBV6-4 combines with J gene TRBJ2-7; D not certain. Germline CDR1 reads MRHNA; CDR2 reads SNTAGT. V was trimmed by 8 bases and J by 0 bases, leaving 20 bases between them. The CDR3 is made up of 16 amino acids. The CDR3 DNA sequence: TGTGCCAGCGGCCGGAGTCTTCCCCCCCACTCCTACGAGCAGTACTTC. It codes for CASGRSLPPHSYEQYF.

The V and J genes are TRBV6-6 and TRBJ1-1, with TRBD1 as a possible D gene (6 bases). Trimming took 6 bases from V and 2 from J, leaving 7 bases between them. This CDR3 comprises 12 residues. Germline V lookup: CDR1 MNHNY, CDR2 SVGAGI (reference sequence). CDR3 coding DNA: TGTGCCAGCAGGGACAGCAACACTGAAGCTTTCTTT. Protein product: CASRDSNTEAFF.